The T cell receptor beta chain described here comes from a study of cytomegalovirus exposure and HLA in healthy donors. Trimming removed 1 base from V and 3 bases from J; junction bases left unmatched: 10. This CDR3 comprises 17 residues. The germline gives CDR1 LGHNA, CDR2 YSLEER. PCR amplification relied on 60 Vbeta primers (plus 13 Jbeta primers). The repertoire was sequenced with immunoSEQ multiplex PCR; TCRdb's copy has only in-frame clones and lacks some. The repertoire holds approximately 92,000 clones, with 69% as singletons. This receptor was taken from a man aged 45-60 years in good health and CMV-seronegative. The V and J genes are TRBV4-3 and TRBJ2-3; 7 bases fit TRBD1. The sequenced sample consisted of PBMCs. In nucleotides, the CDR3 is TGCGCCAGCAGCCAAGGACAGGGATGGTCGTCGACAGATACGCAGTATTTT. This gives the protein CASSQGQGWSSTDTQYF.